This T cell receptor (beta chain) came from a study of blood T cells in healthy people across ages. It was with a sample-barcoded 5' primer and a J-beta primer mix that a second PCR of roughly 7 to 12 cycles was run. In TCRdb, the 5' RACE reads were re-called with MiXCR into one record per CDR3 protein. The sample carries about 640,000 distinct CDR3 sequences, approximately 59% recorded once. A few counts support this clonotype. The germline V gene encodes CDR1 MDHEN and CDR2 SYDVKM. Trimming removed 10 bases at V and 7 bases at J, with 8 bases between. The CDR3 spans 11 residues. This TCR came from a man aged 60 to 69 in good health. The gene calls are TRBV28 and TRBJ1-6; D is possibly TRBD1 (6 bases). Sequenced input: blood. In DNA, the CDR3 is TGTGCCACCCAGGGGAATTCACCCCTCCACTTT. Its translation: CATQGNSPLHF.